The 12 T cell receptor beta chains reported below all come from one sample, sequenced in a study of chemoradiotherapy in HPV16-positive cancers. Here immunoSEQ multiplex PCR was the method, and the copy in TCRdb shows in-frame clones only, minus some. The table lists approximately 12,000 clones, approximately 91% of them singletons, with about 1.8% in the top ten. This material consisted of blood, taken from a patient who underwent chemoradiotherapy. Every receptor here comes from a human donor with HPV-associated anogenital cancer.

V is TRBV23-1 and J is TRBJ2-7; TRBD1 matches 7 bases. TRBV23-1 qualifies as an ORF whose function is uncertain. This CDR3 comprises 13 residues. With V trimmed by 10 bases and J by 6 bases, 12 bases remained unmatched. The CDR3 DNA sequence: TGCGCCACCTCGACAGGGCGGAGCTGCGAGCAGTACTTC. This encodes CATSTGRSCEQYF.

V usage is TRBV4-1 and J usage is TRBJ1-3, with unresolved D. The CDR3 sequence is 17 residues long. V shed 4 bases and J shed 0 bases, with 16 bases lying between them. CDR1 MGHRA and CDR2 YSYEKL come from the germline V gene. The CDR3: CASSRAGMVFSGNTIYF. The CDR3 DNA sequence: TGCGCCAGCAGCCGGGCGGGAATGGTCTTCTCTGGAAACACCATATATTTT.

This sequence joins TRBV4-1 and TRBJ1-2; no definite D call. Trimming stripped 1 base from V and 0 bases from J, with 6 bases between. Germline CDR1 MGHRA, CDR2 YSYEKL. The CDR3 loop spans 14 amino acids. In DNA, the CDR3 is TGCGCCAGCAGCCAAGTAGGGCCTAACTATGGCTACACCTTC. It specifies CASSQVGPNYGYTF.

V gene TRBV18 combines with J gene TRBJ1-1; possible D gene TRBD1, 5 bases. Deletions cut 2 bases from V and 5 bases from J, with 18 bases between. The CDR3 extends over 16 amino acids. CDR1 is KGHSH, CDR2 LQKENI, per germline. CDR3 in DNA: TGTGCCAGCTCACCATCCAACCCGGGACTCAATACTGAAGCTTTCTTT. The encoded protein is CASSPSNPGLNTEAFF.

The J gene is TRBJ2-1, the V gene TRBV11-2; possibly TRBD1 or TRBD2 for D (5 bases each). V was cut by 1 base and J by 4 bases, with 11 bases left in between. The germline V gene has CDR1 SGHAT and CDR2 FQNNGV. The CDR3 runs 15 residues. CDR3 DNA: TGTGCCAGCAGCTTAGTGAGGGGCCGGTACAATGAGCAGTTCTTC. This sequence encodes CASSLVRGRYNEQFF.

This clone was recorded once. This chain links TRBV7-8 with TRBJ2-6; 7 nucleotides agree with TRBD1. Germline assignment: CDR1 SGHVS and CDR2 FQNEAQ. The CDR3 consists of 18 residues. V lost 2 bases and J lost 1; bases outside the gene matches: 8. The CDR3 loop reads CASSLLSGRGSGANVLTF. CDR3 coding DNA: TGTGCCAGCAGCTTATTGTCAGGCAGGGGGTCTGGGGCCAACGTCCTGACTTTC.

This CDR3 is CATSPGGSSYNSPLHF. Here the CDR3 DNA reads TGTGCCACCAGCCCAGGGGGGAGCTCCTATAATTCACCCCTCCACTTT. The chain has TRBV15 and TRBJ1-6; 7 bases line up with TRBD1. The CDR3 has 16 residues. Germline V gives CDR1 LNHNV, CDR2 YYDKDF (reference sequence). J was trimmed by 0 bases and V by 5 bases; bases with no gene match: 4.

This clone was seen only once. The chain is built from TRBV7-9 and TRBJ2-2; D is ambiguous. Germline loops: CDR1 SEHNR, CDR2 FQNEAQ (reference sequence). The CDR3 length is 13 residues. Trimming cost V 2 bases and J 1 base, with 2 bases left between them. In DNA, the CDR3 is TGTGCCAGCAGCTTACGGAACACCGGGGAGCTGTTTTTT. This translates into CASSLRNTGELFF.

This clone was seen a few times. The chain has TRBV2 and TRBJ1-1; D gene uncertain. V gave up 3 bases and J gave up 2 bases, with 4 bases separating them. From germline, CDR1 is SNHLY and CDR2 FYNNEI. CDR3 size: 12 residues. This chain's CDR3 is CASSEFNTEAFF. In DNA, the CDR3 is TGTGCCAGCAGTGAGTTTAACACTGAAGCTTTCTTT.

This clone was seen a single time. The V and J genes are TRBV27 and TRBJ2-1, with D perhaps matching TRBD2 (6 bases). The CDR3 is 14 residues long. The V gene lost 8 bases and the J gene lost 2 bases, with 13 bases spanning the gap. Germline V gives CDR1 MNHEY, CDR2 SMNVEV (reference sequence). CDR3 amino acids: CASSHGGPYNEQFF. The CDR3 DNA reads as TGTGCCAGCTCCCACGGGGGTCCCTACAATGAGCAGTTCTTC.

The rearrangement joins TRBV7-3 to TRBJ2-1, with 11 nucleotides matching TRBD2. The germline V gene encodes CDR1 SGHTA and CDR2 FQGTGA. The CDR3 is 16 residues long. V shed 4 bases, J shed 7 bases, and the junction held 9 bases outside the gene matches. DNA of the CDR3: TGTGCCAGCAGCTCCTTCGAGGGACTAGCGGTAAATGAGCAGTTCTTC. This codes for CASSSFEGLAVNEQFF.

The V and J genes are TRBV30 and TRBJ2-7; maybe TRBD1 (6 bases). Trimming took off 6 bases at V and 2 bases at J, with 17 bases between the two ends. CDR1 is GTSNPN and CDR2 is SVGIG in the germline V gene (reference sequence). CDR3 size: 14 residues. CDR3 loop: CACPPRDNPYEQYF. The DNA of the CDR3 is TGTGCCTGTCCCCCCCGGGACAATCCCTACGAGCAGTACTTC.